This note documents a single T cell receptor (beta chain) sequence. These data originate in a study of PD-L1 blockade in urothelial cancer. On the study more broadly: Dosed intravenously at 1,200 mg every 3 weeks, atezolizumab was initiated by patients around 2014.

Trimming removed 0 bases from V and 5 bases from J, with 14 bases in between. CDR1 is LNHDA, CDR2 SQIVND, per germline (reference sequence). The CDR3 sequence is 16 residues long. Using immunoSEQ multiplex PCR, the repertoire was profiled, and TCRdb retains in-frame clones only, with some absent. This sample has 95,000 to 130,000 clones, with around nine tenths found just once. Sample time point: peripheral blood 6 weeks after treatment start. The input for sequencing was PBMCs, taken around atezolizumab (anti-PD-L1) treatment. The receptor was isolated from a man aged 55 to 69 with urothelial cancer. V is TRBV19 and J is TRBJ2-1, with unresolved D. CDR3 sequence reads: CASSIEGRQGHNEQFF. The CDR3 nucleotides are TGTGCCAGTAGTATAGAAGGCCGACAAGGTCACAATGAGCAGTTCTTC.